Below are 15 T cell receptor beta chains sequenced from a single sample in a study of cytomegalovirus exposure and HLA in healthy donors (dated by TCRdb to about 2017). Library preparation used the immunoSEQ multiplex PCR assay. The multiplex PCR relied on a mix of 60 forward primers for TCR Vbeta segments and 13 reverse primers for TCR Jbeta segments. The immuneACCESS repertoire file appears here via TCRdb, limited to in-frame rearrangements. These files lack a portion of the clones; in checked studies, under half of the deficit traces to unresolved V genes, and the cause of the others is not known. The table held for this sample gives about 210,000 clones. Of the sample, around 0.95% is held by the ten largest clones. Sequencing was carried out using PBMCs. The source is a woman in her 30s in good health and CMV-seropositive.

This chain links TRBV18 with TRBJ1-1; weak D call: TRBD1 (5 bases). The CDR3 length is 16 residues. Germline lookup yields CDR1 KGHSH and CDR2 LQKENI. V shed 3 bases and J shed 3 bases, with 17 bases lying between them. Here the CDR3 reads CASSPLGRGIYTEAFF. The CDR3 DNA follows: TGTGCCAGCTCACCTTTGGGGAGGGGTATCTACACTGAAGCTTTCTTT.

The rearrangement uses TRBV4-3 and TRBJ1-3; D remains ambiguous. Trimming removed 0 bases from V and 0 bases from J, with 12 bases in between. This CDR3 has 17 amino acids. Germline V CDR1 and CDR2: LGHNA, YSLEER. The CDR3 region has the DNA TGCGCCAGCAGCCAAGAGACGACTGTTCACTCTGGAAACACCATATATTTT. Its protein is CASSQETTVHSGNTIYF.

This chain joins TRBV7-8 and TRBJ1-1; 8 bases align to TRBD1. Per the germline V gene, CDR1 is SGHVS and CDR2 is FQNEAQ. V shed 4 bases and J 0 bases; nucleotides not matched to a gene: 10. There are 17 residues in the CDR3. The CDR3 region has the DNA TGTGCCAGCAGCTCGGTACACAGGGGGGTCATGAACACTGAAGCTTTCTTT. It encodes CASSSVHRGVMNTEAFF.

The rearrangement uses TRBV7-9 and TRBJ2-1, with D perhaps TRBD1 (6 bases). The CDR3 totals 15 residues. Germline lookup yields CDR1 SEHNR and CDR2 FQNEAQ (reference sequence). The ends were cut back, 5 bases at V and 4 bases at J, with 15 bases in the middle. The CDR3 here is CASSPRGGQYNEQFF. The CDR3 region has the DNA TGTGCCAGCAGCCCCCGAGGGGGACAATACAATGAGCAGTTCTTC.

J is TRBJ2-6 and V is TRBV28, with a weak D call TRBD1 (5 bases). The CDR3 is made up of 18 amino acids. V was pared by 4 bases and J by 0 bases, with 16 bases between. Germline loops: CDR1 MDHEN, CDR2 SYDVKM. For the CDR3, the DNA is TGTGCCAGCAGTTCGCTACAGGCCCGAAGCTCTGGGGCCAACGTCCTGACTTTC. It is translated as CASSSLQARSSGANVLTF.

The V call is TRBV5-4, the J call TRBJ1-1; maybe TRBD1 (5 bases). Germline assignment: CDR1 SGHNT and CDR2 YYREEE (reference sequence). With 1 base removed from V and 4 bases from J, the gap between germline ends came to 11 bases. The CDR3 is made up of 14 amino acids. For the CDR3, the DNA is TGTGCCAGCAGCTTGCAGGGTAACCCCACTGAAGCTTTCTTT. Protein sequence: CASSLQGNPTEAFF.

The chain has TRBV18 and TRBJ2-1; the match to TRBD2 covers 15 bases. This CDR3 region has 19 residues. CDR1 and CDR2 from the germline V gene are KGHSH and LQKENI. With 1 base clipped from V and 0 bases from J, the junction kept 4 bases outside the gene matches. Here the CDR3 DNA reads TGTGCCAGCTCACCACGGACTAGCGGGGGGGCTAGCTCCTACAATGAGCAGTTCTTC. It codes for CASSPRTSGGASSYNEQFF.

The chain recombines TRBV11-2 with TRBJ2-7; TRBD1 is a possible D gene (5 bases). Trimming took off 5 bases at V and 4 bases at J, with 6 bases between the two ends. The CDR3 is made up of 11 amino acids. Germline loops: CDR1 SGHAT, CDR2 FQNNGV. As DNA, the CDR3 is TGTGCCAGCAGCCACAGGTACGAGCAGTACTTC. Translated, it gives CASSHRYEQYF.

The chain has TRBV5-1 and TRBJ2-3; 9 positions match TRBD2. J lost 1 base, V lost 2 bases, and 5 bases had no gene match. The CDR3 contains 16 residues. Germline assignment: CDR1 SGHRS and CDR2 YFSETQ. The CDR3 protein is CASSLGVAGGTDTQYF. The DNA of the CDR3 is TGCGCCAGCAGCTTAGGTGTAGCGGGAGGCACAGATACGCAGTATTTT.

This rearrangement joins TRBV14 to TRBJ1-1; possibly TRBD1 for D (5 bases). Deletions cut 4 bases from V and 10 bases from J, with 16 bases between. From germline, CDR1 is SGHDN and CDR2 FVKESK. The CDR3 runs to 13 residues. DNA for the CDR3: TGTGCCAGCAGCCGCTACCTTACAGGTATAGCTTTCTTT. It encodes CASSRYLTGIAFF. The whole variable domain, remainder taken from reference TRBV14 and TRBJ1-1, is EAGVTQFPSHSVIEKGQTVTLRCDPISGHDNLYWYRRVMGKEIKFLLHFVKESKQDESGMPNNRFLAERTGGTYSTLKVQPAELEDSGVYFCASSRYLTGIAFFGQGTRLTVV.

This chain uses TRBV29-1 with TRBJ1-4, with a possible D match to TRBD1 (5 bases). This CDR3 region has 16 residues. Trimming stripped 6 bases from V and 7 bases from J, with 24 bases between. CDR1 SQVTM and CDR2 ANQGSEA come from the germline V gene. The CDR3 DNA follows: TGCAGCGTGGACTCGGGGGGAGCGGGAAGGGGTGAAAAACTGTTTTTT. Protein product: CSVDSGGAGRGEKLFF.

The chain is built from TRBV11-3 and TRBJ2-7; 9 bases line up with TRBD1. From germline, CDR1 is SGHNT and CDR2 YENEEA. The CDR3 totals 14 residues. V was pared by 5 bases and J by 3 bases, with 5 bases of the junction left unmatched. The CDR3 bases are TGTGCCAGCAGCCCCCGGACAGGGGACTACGAGCAGTACTTC. Translating it yields CASSPRTGDYEQYF. Supplemented by reference TRBV11-3 and TRBJ2-7, the full variable domain reads EAGVVQSPRYKIIEKKQPVAFWCNPISGHNTLYWYLQNLGQGPELLIRYENEEAVDDSQLPKDRFSAERLKGVDSTLKIQPAELGDSAVYLCASSPRTGDYEQYFGPGTRLTVT.

The gene calls are TRBV29-1 and TRBJ2-7, with TRBD1 matching over 10 bases. The CDR3 covers 16 residues. Unmatched junction bases numbered 6, after V lost 0 bases and J lost 1 base. In germline, CDR1 is SQVTM, CDR2 ANQGSEA. This chain's CDR3 is CSVEDRTDRGSYEQYF. In nucleotides, the CDR3 is TGCAGCGTTGAAGACCGTACGGACAGGGGGTCCTACGAGCAGTACTTC.

The chain combines TRBV5-1 with TRBJ2-2, with 7 bases aligning to TRBD1. The CDR3 totals 16 residues. The V segment lost 0 bases and the J segment 1 base; nucleotides outside the gene matches: 3. Germline CDR1 is SGHRS and CDR2 is YFSETQ. The DNA for the CDR3 is TGCGCCAGCAGCTTGGACAGGGGATGGAACACCGGGGAGCTGTTTTTT. This encodes CASSLDRGWNTGELFF.

In regard to this clone: Additional DNA sequences in this sample encode the identical CDR3. This chain uses TRBV4-1 with TRBJ2-5; 10 bases align to TRBD2. The germline V gene encodes CDR1 MGHRA and CDR2 YSYEKL. This CDR3 has 17 amino acids. The J segment lost 2 bases and the V segment lost 4 bases, leaving 10 bases of the junction unmatched. CDR3 protein: CASSLVGRTSGQETQYF. The CDR3 DNA is TGCGCCAGCAGCCTGGTGGGAAGGACTAGCGGACAAGAGACCCAGTACTTC.